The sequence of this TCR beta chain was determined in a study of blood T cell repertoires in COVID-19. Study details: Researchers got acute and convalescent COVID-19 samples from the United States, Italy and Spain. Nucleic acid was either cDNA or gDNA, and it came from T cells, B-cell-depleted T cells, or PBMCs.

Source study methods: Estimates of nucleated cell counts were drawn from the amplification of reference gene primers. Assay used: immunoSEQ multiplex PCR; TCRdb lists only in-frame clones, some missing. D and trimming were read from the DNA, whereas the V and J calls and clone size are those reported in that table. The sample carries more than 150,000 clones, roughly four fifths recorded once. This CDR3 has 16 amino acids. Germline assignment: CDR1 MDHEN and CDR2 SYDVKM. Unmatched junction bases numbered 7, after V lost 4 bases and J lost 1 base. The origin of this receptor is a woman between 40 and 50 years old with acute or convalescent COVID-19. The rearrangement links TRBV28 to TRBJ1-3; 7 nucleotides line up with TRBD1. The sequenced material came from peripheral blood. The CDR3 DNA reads TGTGCCAGCAGTTCCCCAGGGGGTGGATCTGGAAACACCATATATTTT. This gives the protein CASSSPGGGSGNTIYF.